The TCR beta chain described here comes from a study of tumor-infiltrating lymphocytes in primary liver carcinoma. The V gene lost 4 bases and the J gene lost 2 bases, with 16 bases spanning the gap. Looked up from germline, CDR1 is KGHDR and CDR2 is SFDVKD. The CDR3 has 16 amino acids. The authors made TCR beta cDNA from roughly 480 ng total RNA with a constant-region primer. Libraries for TCR beta were built through three nested multiplex PCR rounds, which together made up a slightly modified ARM-PCR procedure. It was with TRBV1-TRBV30 forward primers and a C-beta reverse primer that the first two PCR rounds were run, at about 10 cycles each. One entry per CDR3 protein, called by TCRdb with MiXCR from the multiplex PCR reads. Of 99,000 or so distinct CDR3 sequences detected, 55% to 75% appear once; the ten largest clones hold around 9.1%. For each extraction, RNA and DNA were obtained together from approximately 20-30 mg of unsorted bulk tissue.

Sequenced: liver tumor tissue from sampling region 5. Subset defined: tumor region T5, tumor centre. This receptor was identified in a woman aged 60-70 years with primary liver carcinoma and hepatitis B virus infection. The chain is built from TRBV24-1 and TRBJ2-5, with D hard to call. DNA of the CDR3: TGTGCCACCAGTGAGTACATCCAATCGGTGCAAGAGACCCAGTACTTC. Residues: CATSEYIQSVQETQYF.